Listed here is a single T cell receptor (beta chain). No antigen is known for it. The source of the sample is a study of cytomegalovirus exposure and HLA in healthy donors. Findings and limits, study-wide: It was found in a later analysis that first-cohort TCR clusters tended to co-occur in the 95 to 150 validation repertoires.

Generated by immunoSEQ multiplex PCR, the TCRdb table keeps only in-frame clones and is missing some. Of approximately 82,000 clones listed, roughly 96% are singletons. Trimming removed 3 bases from V and 4 bases from J, with 5 bases in between. CDR3 length equals 12 residues. CDR1 is SEHNR, CDR2 FQNEAQ, per germline (reference sequence). The chain has TRBV7-9 and TRBJ2-3; D uncertain. The sequenced material came from PBMCs. The source is a woman aged 18-30 years in good health and CMV-seronegative. CDR3 nucleotides: TGTGCCAGCAGCTTTCGTGCAGATACGCAGTATTTT. Its protein is CASSFRADTQYF.